What follows are 7 T cell receptor beta chains derived from one specimen sequenced in a study of identical twins. In TCRdb, the 5' RACE reads were re-called with MiXCR into one record per CDR3 protein. This table holds about 160,000 distinct CDR3 sequences, under 4.5% found once. The sequenced material came from memory T cells sorted from blood. These receptors were taken from a man younger than 35 in good health.

The sample holds many counts of this clonotype. The chain couples TRBV19 to TRBJ2-1, with TRBD2 matching over 10 bases. V dropped 1 base and J dropped 4; count of bases not matched to a gene: 13. This CDR3 spans 19 amino acids. The germline V gene has CDR1 LNHDA and CDR2 SQIVND (reference sequence). CDR3 nucleotides: TGTGCCAGTAGTATAGCGGTAGGGACTAGCGCACGGCCTTACAATGAGCAGTTCTTC. Translation: CASSIAVGTSARPYNEQFF.

This clonotype was observed at least ten times. This rearrangement joins TRBV12-3 or TRBV12-4 to TRBJ1-1; D possibly corresponds to TRBD1 (6 bases). CDR3 length: 13 residues. With 8 bases removed from V and 4 bases from J, the gap between germline ends came to 14 bases. CDR3 loop: CASVAGVFTEAFF. The DNA for the CDR3 is TGTGCCAGCGTAGCAGGGGTATTCACTGAAGCTTTCTTT.

This clonotype was counted ten times or more. The chain is built from TRBV4-3 and TRBJ2-3; 12 bases map to TRBD2. J gave up 8 bases and V 0 bases, and 6 bases lay outside the gene matches. From germline, CDR1 is LGHNA and CDR2 YSLEER. The CDR3 runs to 16 residues. In DNA form, the CDR3 reads TGCGCCAGCAGCCAAGAACGGACTAGCGGGATTGGTACGCAGTATTTT. Encoded protein: CASSQERTSGIGTQYF.

This clonotype appeared many times. The rearrangement uses TRBV2 and TRBJ2-1; 7 nucleotides line up with TRBD2. This CDR3 region has 14 residues. The V and J ends lost 11 bases and 8 bases, in that order; junction bases with no gene match: 15. In germline, CDR1 is SNHLY, CDR2 FYNNEI. The CDR3 DNA follows: TGTGCCGGTCCAAAGAGGGAGGGCCAGGATGAGCAGTTCTTC. Residues: CAGPKREGQDEQFF.

This clonotype was observed many times. This chain links TRBV20-1 with TRBJ2-5; tentatively, D is TRBD1 (7 bases). CDR3 size: 15 residues. Germline loops: CDR1 DFQATT, CDR2 SNEGSKA (reference sequence). The V and J ends lost 6 bases and 5 bases respectively, with 22 bases between them. CDR3 residues: CSASQTGRFIETQYF. The CDR3, as DNA: TGCAGTGCCTCACAGACAGGGAGGTTTATCGAGACCCAGTACTTC.

In this sample, this clonotype turned up a few times. The gene calls are TRBV24-1 and TRBJ1-2; the match to TRBD1 covers 7 bases. This CDR3 has 16 amino acids. The trim removed 4 bases at V and 6 bases at J, leaving 13 bases unmatched. The germline gives CDR1 KGHDR, CDR2 SFDVKD. CDR3 DNA sequence: TGTGCCACCAGTGACCCATCCGGGACAGAAGGAAATGGCTACACCTTC. Translating gives CATSDPSGTEGNGYTF.

Many counts were recorded for this clonotype. The chain employs TRBV5-1 and TRBJ2-2; tentative D call: TRBD1 (5 bases). V was cut by 0 bases and J by 6 bases, with 9 bases left in between. The CDR3 is 14 residues long. The germline V gene has CDR1 SGHRS and CDR2 YFSETQ. The CDR3 protein is CASSLDAGSGELFF. CDR3 DNA: TGCGCCAGCAGCTTGGATGCAGGGTCCGGGGAGCTGTTTTTT.